The source of this T cell receptor beta chain is a study of shared clonotypes between healthy human individuals. CDR1 and CDR2 from the germline V gene are MDHEN and SYDVKM. V shed 5 bases, J shed 8 bases, and the junction held 11 bases outside the gene matches. This CDR3 region has 14 residues. Genomic DNA belonging to each subset was distributed in equal measure over several immunoSEQ plates. Clones were read by immunoSEQ multiplex PCR, and TCRdb kept only the in-frame ones, dropping some. The sample contains approximately 720,000 clones, around 72% of which appear only once. Free of recent acute infections or vaccinations, the donors were healthy HIV-negative adults.

Sequenced material: memory CD4+ T cells sorted from blood. The subset is: CD45RA-negative fraction. This chain joins TRBV28 and TRBJ1-2; TRBD1 matches at 7 bases. The sequence was collected from a woman aged 30 to 39 in good health. The CDR3 loop reads CASSPPGTVFGYTF. The DNA for the CDR3 is TGTGCCAGCAGTCCACCAGGGACAGTGTTCGGCTACACCTTC.